These T cell receptor beta chains were read from a single sample in a study of cytomegalovirus exposure and HLA in healthy donors. TCRdb's table, derived via immunoSEQ multiplex PCR, lists solely in-frame clones and lacks some. The data hold some 100,000 clones, with about four fifths observed a single time. The sequenced sample consisted of PBMCs. The receptors stem from a middle-aged woman in good health and CMV-seronegative. CDR3s include the opening cysteine and the closing phenylalanine or tryptophan. A D gene is named only where the DNA matches it firmly. Clone size is stated in some rows and not others, as once, few, many or a class when expanded.

abundance	d_gene	v_gene	j_gene	CDR3aa
.	.	TRBV10-1	TRBJ2-1	CASSSDIDNEQFF
few	TRBD1	TRBV4-3	TRBJ1-4	CASSQGPTGAVEKLFF
.	TRBD1	TRBV30	TRBJ2-2	CAWSTGTGNTGELFF
few	TRBD2	TRBV18	TRBJ2-5	CASSPPWGGRANQETQYF
once	.	TRBV7-8	TRBJ2-1	CASSFLVRGYNEQFF
.	.	TRBV7-2	TRBJ2-5	CASSTDTYQETQYF
few	TRBD1	TRBV4-3	TRBJ2-7	CASSHRTGDSYEQYF
.	.	TRBV5-1	TRBJ1-1	CASSLAFGGQTINTEAFF
.	TRBD1	TRBV30	TRBJ2-1	CAWSEGTVLSYNEQFF
.	.	TRBV2	TRBJ1-5	CASSEALAGRYQPQHF
.	.	TRBV18	TRBJ2-2	CASSPWGTGGTGELFF
.	.	TRBV7-2	TRBJ1-1	CASSLERNTEAFF
.	.	TRBV9	TRBJ2-7	CASSVESWGTGQYF
.	.	TRBV27	TRBJ2-5	CASSSTGLLQETQYF
.	.	TRBV7-7	TRBJ2-3	CASSLSGLDTQYF
few	.	TRBV5-6	TRBJ2-7	CASTLSSISYEQYF
.	.	TRBV9	TRBJ1-4	CASSVGSGQNEKLFF